Listed below are T cell receptor beta chains from one sample, sequenced in a study of shared clonotypes between healthy human individuals. Repertoires were generated with immunoSEQ multiplex PCR, while TCRdb's copy carries only in-frame clones and drops some. The table includes hundreds of thousands of clones, approximately 79% detected once. The material sequenced was memory CD4+ T cells sorted from blood. The receptor set was obtained from a woman in her thirties in good health. The conserved cysteine and the conserved F or W are not part of the CDR3 here.

J	V	CDR3
TRBJ2-7	TRBV28	ASSPNRDSYEQY
TRBJ1-5	TRBV6-1	ASGPQTDSNQPQH
TRBJ2-7	TRBV23-1	ARTAGTVARGEQY
TRBJ2-1	TRBV10-1	ATSRASPNEQF
TRBJ2-1	TRBV5-4	ASSLDRGGYNEQF
TRBJ2-1	TRBV11-3	ASSLLVGREQF
TRBJ2-5	TRBV18	ASSWDRGPGGETQY
TRBJ2-7	TRBV7-7	ASSLSGTSGEQY
TRBJ2-5	TRBV5-1	ASRTEAQETQY
TRBJ2-7	TRBV30	AWSVLLGSEQY
TRBJ2-2	TRBV27	ASRLTGTSATGELF
TRBJ1-5	TRBV18	ASSPPGGLGNQPQH
TRBJ2-7	TRBV11-2	ASSSPHSRLSSEQY
TRBJ2-3	TRBV7-2	ASSSWTATDTQY
TRBJ2-7	TRBV4-1	ASRREGPTSEQY
TRBJ2-2	TRBV7-6	ASSRRGASGELF
TRBJ2-3	TRBV20-1	SAKQGDTQY
TRBJ1-2	TRBV28	ASSSNRVGYGYT
TRBJ1-2	TRBV30	AWSVSRGYGYT
TRBJ2-1	TRBV5-1	ASSLEGGQF
TRBJ2-1	TRBV11-2	ASGRGEGEYNEQF
TRBJ1-5	TRBV6-5	ASSYYGPEPQH
TRBJ2-5	TRBV27	ASSSLPSGTRY
TRBJ2-1	TRBV7-6	ASSLVGLATNEQF
TRBJ2-5	TRBV10-2	ASTQDREETQY
TRBJ2-7	TRBV27	ASRTDGTLSHEQY
TRBJ2-2	TRBV7-2	ASSLVSGARVAGELF
TRBJ1-5	TRBV18	ASSHNPSNQPQH
TRBJ2-5	TRBV27	ASSPRPLGQETQY
TRBJ2-4	TRBV19	ASSTDRNNKNIQY
TRBJ2-1	TRBV19	ASSIEGRGRGGYNEQF
TRBJ2-3	TRBV7-9	ASSFSNTDTQY
TRBJ1-4	TRBV11-2	ASSAGGGNEKLF
TRBJ1-3	TRBV6-1	ASSEVFWDLPGNTIY
TRBJ2-7	TRBV6-5	ASRSRDRPYEQY
TRBJ2-7	TRBV27	ASSSLAGAYEQY
TRBJ2-5	TRBV29-1	SVRGAYQETQY
TRBJ2-3	TRBV28	ASSKGREPSTQY
TRBJ1-2	TRBV2	ASSEVQGYYGYT
TRBJ2-6	TRBV15	ATGTVAGGPGANVLT
TRBJ2-3	TRBV6-6	ASNRLSSTDTQY
TRBJ1-2	TRBV5-1	ASRQASVQRVYGYT